This T cell receptor (beta chain) was sequenced in a study of cytomegalovirus exposure and HLA in healthy donors. The study, taken as a whole, reports: Researchers left out some V segments, among them TRBV6-2 and TRBV6-3, as indistinguishable. A later analysis linked a missense variant in DCLRE1C to the trimming of TCR beta V and J genes.

Amplification used 60 Vbeta primers and 13 Jbeta primers. This table comes from immunoSEQ multiplex PCR, and its TCRdb copy is limited to in-frame clones, with some not included. The sample consists of approximately 110,000 clones, about three quarters of them appearing once. The CDR3 is 14 residues long. After removal of 1 base from V and 6 bases from J, the junction contained 3 bases not matched to a gene. CDR1 is MDHEN, CDR2 SYDVKM, per germline. On this clone itself: No antigen is known for it.

Input material: PBMCs. The chain joins TRBV28 to TRBJ1-5, with 7 positions matching TRBD1. This clonotype was sampled from a man aged 45-60 years in good health and CMV-seronegative. CDR3 amino acids: CASSLYRGGQPQHF. In DNA, the CDR3 is TGTGCCAGCAGTTTATACAGGGGAGGTCAGCCCCAGCATTTT. The full variable domain, its missing parts supplied by reference TRBV28 and TRBJ1-5, is DVKVTQSSRYLVKRTGEKVFLECVQDMDHENMFWYRQDPGLGLRLIYFSYDVKMKEKGDIPEGYSVSREKKERFSLILESASTNQTSMYLCASSLYRGGQPQHFGDGTRLSIL.